The T cell receptor (beta chain) described here comes from a study of regulatory T cells in long-lasting Graves disease listed by TCRdb under 2021. For context, the study as a whole: In the newly diagnosed Graves' disease group, patients had been taking antithyroid drugs for less than 3 months. Peripheral blood TCR sequencing and RNA sequencing compared persistent Graves' disease patients with newly diagnosed Graves' disease patients. The study was registered as a clinical trial and conducted in China. A total of around 35 samples underwent TCR sequencing, from some 13 patients with persistent Graves' disease and approximately 20 patients with newly diagnosed Graves' disease. Study-wide findings and limitations: As a limitation, the authors acknowledged that the small sample size may reduce accuracy. Because the primary lesion, thyroid tissue, could not be accessed, the study looked at peripheral blood alone. Compared with newly diagnosed patients, persistent Graves' disease patients had lower TCR Shannon entropy and fewer highly expanded clones, which suggests clonal expansion. Only the TCR beta chain was sequenced and analyzed. Patients with persistent disease shared more public clonotypes (about 2,700) than newly diagnosed patients did (about 1,000).

To prepare the library, multiplex PCR was applied. Sequencing was performed on an Illumina HiSeq 4000. To build TCR beta libraries, CDR3 regions were amplified by Arm-PCR using iRepertoire HTBI primers. Before sequencing, the PCR products underwent gel purification. The source study handled its data this way. Gene usage analysis of CDR3 amino acid clonotypes relied on the approximately 60 TRBV and around 13 TRBJ segments identified across samples. COPE and FqMerger were used to merge filtered high-quality paired reads into contigs. BLAST was used to align contigs to IMGT TRBV, TRBD and TRBJ reference genes, with CDR3 defined following IMGT. Highly expanded clones were defined as clonotypes with a frequency above 0.1%. Shannon entropy was used to measure repertoire diversity, and the Gini coefficient was used to measure V-J evenness. A clonotype was considered public if more than one individual shared it. The raw public data were reprocessed by TCRdb itself: fastp quality trimming at Q25, MiXCR clonotype calling, in-frame beta chains only. Rows are combined by CDR3 protein, so each entry shows the most common genes and DNA. None of the V and J calls come from the authors' own analysis; TCRdb made them. For this sample there are about 470,000 distinct CDR3 sequences; about 17% appear just once. The top ten clones comprise 12% of the sample.

The label giving this sample's time point can be read as: newly diagnosed GD, antithyroid drugs for less than 3 months. For both TCR sequencing and RNA sequencing, RNA was extracted from PBMCs in TRIzol. The diagnosis of Graves' disease followed American Thyroid Association guidelines. Patients for the study were recruited at an endocrinology department in Xi'an, China. Each patient gave 7.5 to 10 milliliters of peripheral blood, collected in an EDTA anticoagulant tube. Ficoll Paque Plus density gradient separation was used to isolate PBMCs, and no further T cell sorting was done. An Agilent 2100 Bioanalyzer and agarose gel were used to check RNA quality, and a NanoDrop 2000 was used to measure RNA concentration. This clonotype was seen many times. Its recognized antigen is unknown. Base qualities are not at hand, and no much larger clone is one base apart. The sample also formed part of further work on T cells in Graves' hyperthyroidism and ophthalmopathy. As that second paper reports: Graves' hyperthyroidism was defined as stable when no progression to ophthalmopathy occurred over 18 months of follow-up. Hyperthyroidism patients were newly diagnosed, had a disease duration of under 2 months, and were aged 18 to 65 years. Any patient with an uncontrolled infection, another autoimmune disease, pregnancy or lactation was excluded. Diagnoses were established on the basis of clinical symptoms, serum thyroxine and TRAb, thyroid ultrasound, and orbital computed tomography. The first round of RT-PCR for the TCR CDR3 was performed with the HTBI primer set and the Qiagen OneStep RT-PCR kit. Blood samples also contained most of the expanded thyroid clonotypes (frequency above 0.001), which suggests that blood repertoires may reflect thyroid immune responses. In cross-validation, a model built on a 13 V-J signature told ophthalmopathy apart from stable hyperthyroidism with under 90% sensitivity and about 81% specificity, and in testing the same model reached 80%/75%. In validation, the model predicted progression to ophthalmopathy a median of 6.5 months before onset, with about 71% sensitivity and about 75% specificity. To identify TCR V-J signatures that set the groups apart, the researchers used a discovery cohort of about a hundred patients, made up of around 40 with Graves' ophthalmopathy and about 55 with stable Graves' hyperthyroidism. Prospective prediction of ophthalmopathy was tested in an independent validation cohort of 18 to 20 hyperthyroidism patients and around 16 patients who later progressed to ophthalmopathy. The roughly 94 discovery patients were randomly divided into training and test sets at a 7:3 ratio. In addition, the study compared T-cell repertoires in thyroid tissue and in blood from 6 or 7 Graves' hyperthyroidism patients. After blood sampling, hyperthyroidism patients were treated with methimazole at a starting dose of 30 mg daily, and ophthalmopathy patients were treated with high-dose intravenous methylprednisolone. Libraries were constructed in a second round of multiplex PCR, after which size selection and purification were performed. The libraries were sequenced on an Illumina HiSeq2000 using paired-end 100 bp reads. SOAPnuke was used to process the raw data, removing reads that contained adapters or uncalled bases, had a mean Phred below 15, or lacked an exact match to the constant primer or identifier. High-quality paired reads were merged using COPE v1.2.5, and each unique nucleotide sequence was defined as a clonotype. Clonotypes were aligned to IMGT TRBV, TRBD and TRBJ reference segments using MiTCR v1.1. The analysis was restricted to V-J combinations with a frequency above 0.0001, which together covered 99% to 99.2% of the repertoires. The TCS score was defined as the ratio of F50 (clonal expansion) to E x V (chaos), calculated using BLOSUM62-based TCRdist between CDR3 peptides within each V-J. Welch's t-statistics and random forest reduced 514 V-J features to 10 to 15, which were used in a naive Bayes classifier (R e1071). Sample size was not statistically predetermined, and investigators were not blinded to group allocation. According to the paper, TCR Vbeta CDR3 sequencing was carried out on 135 peripheral blood samples, which came from approximately 43 ophthalmopathy, some 73 hyperthyroidism and approximately 17 progressor patients.

The clonotype comes from a man in his forties with Graves disease. Donor details come from another sample of the same person, matched by shared clones. The source material was peripheral blood mononuclear cells (PBMCs), sampled at new diagnosis, from a patient treated with antithyroid drugs.

The nucleotide sequence is given as TGCGCCAGCAGCTTGGGGGACATTTCCGGCTACACCTTC. Protein translation: CASSLGDISGYTF. Recombination connected TRBV5-1 to TRBJ1-2; D gene: possibly TRBD1, on 6 matching bases. From the cysteine up to the phenylalanine, the CDR3 has a length of 13 residues. The kept DNA is CDR3 alone, 39 bases in frame from the first base. As encoded in the germline V gene, CDR1 is SGHRS while CDR2 is YFSETQ. Between the V and J ends, shortened by 0 bases and 8 bases respectively, the junction contains 11 bases. The CDR3, completed at both ends by the reference TRBV5-1 and TRBJ1-2 genes, gives the full variable domain KAGVTQTPRYLIKTRGQQVTLSCSPISGHRSVSWYQQTPGQGLQFLFEYFSETQRNKGNFPGRFSGRQFSNSRSEMNVSTLELGDSALYLCASSLGDISGYTFGSGTRLTVV.